The 6 T cell receptor beta chains given below trace back to one sample, sequenced in a study of blood T cell repertoires in COVID-19. The assay was immunoSEQ multiplex PCR, and TCRdb's table has in-frame clones only and misses some. The sample holds a few hundred thousand clones; approximately 85% are singletons and the top ten take just over 7%. Sequencing was carried out using peripheral blood. All receptors derive from a human donor in a cohort sampled during active COVID-19.

V usage is TRBV4-1 and J usage is TRBJ2-7; 9 nucleotides agree with TRBD1. The CDR3 totals 14 residues. Germline V gives CDR1 MGHRA, CDR2 YSYEKL. With V trimmed by 3 bases and J by 5 bases, 5 bases remained unmatched. The CDR3 DNA sequence: TGCGCCAGCAGCCAGGGACAGGGTCGGAACGAGCAGTACTTC. Amino acids: CASSQGQGRNEQYF.

The chain recombines TRBV5-6 with TRBJ1-5, with a tentative D call TRBD1 (5 bases). V was shortened by 2 bases and J by 3 bases, with 9 bases between the two germline ends. Germline lookup yields CDR1 SGHDT and CDR2 YYEEEE. There are 14 residues in the CDR3. The CDR3 region has the DNA TGTGCCAGCAGCTTCGGGGGGGACAATCAGCCCCAGCATTTT. Translation: CASSFGGDNQPQHF. The variable domain in full, with the rest retrieved from reference TRBV5-6 and TRBJ1-5, is DAGVTQSPTHLIKTRGQQVTLRCSPKSGHDTVSWYQQALGQGPQFIFQYYEEEERQRGNFPDRFSGHQFPNYSSELNVNALLLGDSALYLCASSFGGDNQPQHFGDGTRLSIL.

This clone was seen just once. The chain employs TRBV3-1 (or the pseudogene TRBV3-2) and TRBJ2-7; TRBD1 aligns across 9 bases. Trimming took 4 bases from V and 7 from J; bases not matched to a gene: 5. The CDR3 runs 13 residues. Germline V gives CDR1 LGHDT, CDR2 YNNKEL (reference sequence). CDR3 amino acids: CASSLQGAREQYF. CDR3 nucleotide sequence: TGTGCCAGCAGCCTACAGGGGGCGCGTGAGCAGTACTTC.

A remark on this clone: Different DNA sequences within this sample yield the same CDR3. The CDR3 reads CASSLGQSNQPQHF. The CDR3 DNA reads TGCGCCAGCAGCTTGGGACAGTCCAATCAGCCCCAGCATTTT. The rearrangement links TRBV5-1 to TRBJ1-5, with D possibly being TRBD1 (5 bases). This CDR3 region has 14 residues. V shed 0 bases and J shed 3 bases, with 7 bases lying between them. From germline, CDR1 is SGHRS and CDR2 YFSETQ.

This clone has more than one count but fewer than ten. At one end, the junction sequence differs from germline, possibly due to a read error. J is TRBJ1-6 and V is TRBV27; D unresolved. Germline lookup yields CDR1 MNHEY and CDR2 SMNVEV (reference sequence). CDR3 size: 12 residues. The CDR3 is CASRVANSPLHF. DNA of the CDR3: TGTGCCAGCAGAGTAGCCAATTCGCCCCTCCACTTT.

The genes are TRBV9 and TRBJ1-6; D is uncertain. The CDR3 contains 17 residues. V lost 3 bases and J 0 bases, leaving 13 bases between the germline ends. Germline CDR1 and CDR2: SGDLS and YYNGEE. The CDR3 sequence is CASSGGGSSSYNSPLHF. The CDR3 DNA reads TGTGCCAGCAGCGGGGGAGGCTCCAGCTCCTATAATTCACCCCTCCACTTT.